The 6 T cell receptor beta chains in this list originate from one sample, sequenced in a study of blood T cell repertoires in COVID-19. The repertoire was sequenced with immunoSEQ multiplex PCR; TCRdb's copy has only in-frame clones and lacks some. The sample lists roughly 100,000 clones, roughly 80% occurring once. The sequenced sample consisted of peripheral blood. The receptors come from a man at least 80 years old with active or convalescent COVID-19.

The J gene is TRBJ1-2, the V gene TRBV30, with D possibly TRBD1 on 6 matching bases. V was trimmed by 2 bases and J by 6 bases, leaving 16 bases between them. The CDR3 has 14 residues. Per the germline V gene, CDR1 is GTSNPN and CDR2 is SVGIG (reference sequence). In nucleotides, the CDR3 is TGTGCCTGGAGTAGAGACAGGATCTATGATGGCTACACCTTC. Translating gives CAWSRDRIYDGYTF.

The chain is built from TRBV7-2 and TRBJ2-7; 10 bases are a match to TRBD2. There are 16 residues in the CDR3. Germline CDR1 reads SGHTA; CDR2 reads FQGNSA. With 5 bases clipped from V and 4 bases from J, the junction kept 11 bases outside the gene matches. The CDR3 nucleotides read TGTGCCAGCAGCCGCTCCTCTAGCGGGGGTAGATACGAGCAGTACTTC. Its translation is CASSRSSSGGRYEQYF.

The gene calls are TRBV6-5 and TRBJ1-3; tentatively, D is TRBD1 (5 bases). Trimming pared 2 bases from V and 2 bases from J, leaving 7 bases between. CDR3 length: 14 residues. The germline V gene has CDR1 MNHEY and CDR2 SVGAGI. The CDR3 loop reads CASSYDRAGNTIYF. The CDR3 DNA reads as TGTGCCAGCAGTTACGACAGAGCTGGAAACACCATATATTTT.

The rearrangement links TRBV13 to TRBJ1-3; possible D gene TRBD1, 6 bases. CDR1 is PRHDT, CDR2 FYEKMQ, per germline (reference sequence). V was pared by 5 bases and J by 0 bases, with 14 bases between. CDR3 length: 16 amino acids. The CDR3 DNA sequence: TGTGCCAGCAGCCCCGGACAGAGTTACTCTGGAAACACCATATATTTT. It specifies CASSPGQSYSGNTIYF.

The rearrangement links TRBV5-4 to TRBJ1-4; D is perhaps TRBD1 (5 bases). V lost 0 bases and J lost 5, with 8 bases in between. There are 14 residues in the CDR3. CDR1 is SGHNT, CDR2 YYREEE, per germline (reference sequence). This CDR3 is CASSLVGGNEKLFF. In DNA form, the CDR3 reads TGTGCCAGCAGCTTGGTGGGGGGAAATGAAAAACTGTTTTTT.

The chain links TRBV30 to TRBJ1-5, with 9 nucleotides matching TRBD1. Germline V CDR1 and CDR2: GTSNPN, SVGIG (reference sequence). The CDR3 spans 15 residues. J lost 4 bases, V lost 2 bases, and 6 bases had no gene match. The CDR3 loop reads CAWSSDRGSNQPQHF. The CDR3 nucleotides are TGTGCCTGGAGTTCTGACAGGGGGTCAAATCAGCCCCAGCATTTT.